Listed here are 23 T cell receptor beta chains from one sample, sequenced in a study of vaccination and CD4 T cells after COVID-19 (dated by TCRdb to between 2020 and 2023). Library construction relied on PCR. Sequencing used an Illumina iSeq 100. DNA from cultured CD4+ T cells underwent TCR sequencing with the Oncomine TCR Beta short-read assay at the Johns Hopkins FTIC core. TCRdb itself trimmed the public reads at Q25 with fastp, ran MiXCR and retained productive beta chains. Rows are combined by CDR3 protein, so each entry shows the most common genes and DNA. Counted in this sample were around 20,000 distinct CDR3 sequences; over 20% of them appeared once. The top ten clones comprise around 9.9% of the sample. The treatment or condition label, as the study defines it: roughly 11-day PBMC culture with coronavirus spike peptide pools or control peptides (ViraFEST assay). These receptors have no known antigen.

The sequenced material came from cultured CD4+ T cells from blood. The receptors derive from a human donor with COVID-19.

The rearrangement links TRBV6-5 to TRBJ2-1, with TRBD2 identical over 7 bases. The V gene end was trimmed by 2 bases and the J gene end by 6 bases; junction bases not matched to a gene: 10. The germline CDR1 and CDR2 sequences are MNHEY and SVGAGI. This CDR3 is 16 amino acids long. In nucleotides, the CDR3 is TGTGCCAGCAGTTACCGTCTAGCGGCGGGTTCCAATGAGCAGTTCTTC. This translates into CASSYRLAAGSNEQFF.

Only a few counts were recorded for this clonotype. The chain recombines TRBV30 with TRBJ1-1, with D hard to call. V lost 0 bases, J lost 5 bases, and 16 bases lay in between. CDR3 length equals 15 residues. Germline V gene lookup returns CDR1 GTSNPN and CDR2 SVGIG (reference sequence). CDR3 sequence (DNA): TGTGCCTGGAGTGTATTGGGGATTGGACGGACTGAAGCTTTCTTT. Protein: CAWSVLGIGRTEAFF. Filled out from reference TRBV30 and TRBJ1-1, the complete variable domain reads SQTIHQWPATLVQPVGSPLSLECTVEGTSNPNLYWYRQAAGRGLQLLFYSVGIGQISSEVPQNLSASRPQDRQFILSSKKLLLSDSGFYLCAWSVLGIGRTEAFFGQGTRLTVV.

By sample share, this clonotype is medium-sized. The V and J genes are TRBV20-1 and TRBJ1-2; 11 nucleotides match TRBD1. This CDR3 comprises 16 residues. Germline V gives CDR1 DFQATT, CDR2 SNEGSKA (reference sequence). V was clipped by 2 bases and J by 4 bases; unmatched bases: 9. CDR3 residues: CSARIPGQGEGYGYTF. DNA of the CDR3: TGCAGTGCTAGAATTCCGGGACAGGGGGAAGGCTATGGCTACACCTTC.

The chain has TRBV7-2 and TRBJ2-3; D is undetermined. Germline assignment: CDR1 SGHTA and CDR2 FQGNSA. V lost 5 bases to trimming and J lost 2 bases, with 5 bases between them. CDR3 length equals 12 residues. This chain's CDR3 is CASSRDTDTQYF. In DNA form, the CDR3 reads TGTGCCAGCAGCCGCGACACAGATACGCAGTATTTT. The full variable domain, with the rest looked up from reference TRBV7-2 and TRBJ2-3, is GAGVSQSPSNKVTEKGKDVELRCDPISGHTALYWYRQSLGQGLEFLIYFQGNSAPDKSGLPSDRFSAERTGGSVSTLTIQRTQQEDSAVYLCASSRDTDTQYFGPGTRLTVL.

In this sample, this clonotype is medium-sized (0.01 to 0.1%). The V and J genes are TRBV5-5 and TRBJ2-3, with D perhaps TRBD2 (7 bases). V shed 4 bases and J shed 2 bases, with 11 bases lying between them. Germline V gene data show CDR1 as SGHKS and CDR2 as YYEKEE (reference sequence). This CDR3 spans 14 amino acids. As DNA, the CDR3 is TGTGCCAGCAGCAGGGGGGGAGACACAGATACGCAGTATTTT. The encoded protein is CASSRGGDTDTQYF.

The rearrangement joins TRBV28 to TRBJ1-1; D ambiguous. This CDR3 comprises 13 residues. V lost 3 bases, J lost 6 bases, and 11 bases lay in between. CDR1 and CDR2 from the germline V gene are MDHEN and SYDVKM. DNA of the CDR3: TGTGCCAGCAGTTTCCACACAGTTCCTGAAGCTTTCTTT. Its protein product is CASSFHTVPEAFF.

This clonotype was found a few times. V usage is TRBV12-5 and J usage is TRBJ1-5; TRBD1 might be the D (5 bases). The length of the CDR3 is 16 residues. Germline CDR1 is LGHNT and CDR2 is FRNRAP. V gave up 0 bases and J gave up 3 bases, with 12 bases separating them. CDR3 coding DNA: TGTGCTAGTGGTTTGGTACTGGGACCCTCCAATCAGCCCCAGCATTTT. This sequence encodes CASGLVLGPSNQPQHF.

The gene calls are TRBV2 and TRBJ1-1; no reliable D call. Looked up from germline, CDR1 is SNHLY and CDR2 is FYNNEI. The CDR3 is 13 residues long. The germline V and J ends were trimmed by 10 bases and 5 bases, with 17 bases remaining between them. The CDR3 DNA reads as TGTGCCACCGCCCCTCGCTCCCGGACTGAAGCTTTCTTT. It encodes CATAPRSRTEAFF.

This rearrangement joins TRBV14 to TRBJ1-6; D ambiguous. Looked up from germline, CDR1 is SGHDN and CDR2 is FVKESK. The CDR3 has 13 amino acids. V dropped 4 bases and J dropped 7 bases, with 8 bases sitting between them. For the CDR3, the DNA is TGTGCCAGCAGCCTAGGACCGAATTCACCCCTCCACTTT. This translates into CASSLGPNSPLHF.

This sequence joins TRBV4-3 and TRBJ1-2; D remains ambiguous. Deletions cut 0 bases from V and 4 bases from J, with 15 bases between. Germline CDR1 LGHNA, CDR2 YSLEER. The CDR3 extends over 16 amino acids. CDR3 region: CASSQDWAQAVYGYTF. CDR3 DNA sequence: TGCGCCAGCAGCCAAGATTGGGCGCAAGCAGTCTATGGCTACACCTTC.

The chain combines TRBV5-1 with TRBJ1-6; no clear D. The V end lost 0 bases, the J end lost 4 bases, and 8 bases lay between the germline ends. The CDR3 extends over 15 amino acids. The V gene's germline CDR1 is SGHRS and CDR2 YFSETQ. DNA of the CDR3: TGCGCCAGCAGCTTGGAGGGAACATATAATTCACCCCTCCACTTT. Amino acid sequence: CASSLEGTYNSPLHF. The variable domain in full, with the rest retrieved from reference TRBV5-1 and TRBJ1-6, is KAGVTQTPRYLIKTRGQQVTLSCSPISGHRSVSWYQQTPGQGLQFLFEYFSETQRNKGNFPGRFSGRQFSNSRSEMNVSTLELGDSALYLCASSLEGTYNSPLHFGNGTRLTVT.

The chain is built from TRBV19 and TRBJ1-1; TRBD1 agrees at 8 bases. Germline V CDR1 and CDR2: LNHDA, SQIVND (reference sequence). The junction had 11 bases not matched to a gene; V was cut back by 4 bases and J by 10 bases. The CDR3 totals 14 residues. The chain's CDR3 is CASSTRTGPGRAFF. Written as DNA, the CDR3 is TGTGCCAGTAGTACCCGGACAGGGCCTGGGAGAGCTTTCTTT.

V is TRBV2 and J is TRBJ2-5, with 8 positions matching TRBD1. The CDR3 has 15 amino acids. Germline CDR1 is SNHLY and CDR2 is FYNNEI. Trimming took 5 bases from V and 5 from J; bases not matched to a gene: 10. In DNA, the CDR3 is TGTGCCAGCAGTAGAGACAGGGGACGTGGGGAGACCCAGTACTTC. It yields the protein CASSRDRGRGETQYF.

The chain joins TRBV7-2 to TRBJ2-3, with TRBD1 as a possible D gene (5 bases). CDR1 SGHTA and CDR2 FQGNSA come from the germline V gene. This CDR3 region has 14 residues. V shed 1 base and J shed 3 bases, with 8 bases lying between them. DNA of the CDR3: TGTGCCAGCAGCTTAGGACAGAAAACAGATACGCAGTATTTT. It specifies CASSLGQKTDTQYF.

This clonotype showed up just a few times. The rearrangement links TRBV12-3 or TRBV12-4 to TRBJ2-7, with 9 bases fitting TRBD1. The CDR3 is made up of 14 amino acids. The junction had 10 bases not matched to a gene; V was cut back by 5 bases and J by 8 bases. The CDR3 DNA reads as TGTGCCAGCAGTGCCTCCGGGACAGGGAGAAAGCAGTACTTC. Translated, it gives CASSASGTGRKQYF.

The rearrangement links TRBV24-1 to TRBJ1-1; 9 positions match TRBD1. CDR3 length: 14 amino acids. V lost 4 bases to trimming and J lost 6 bases; unmatched junction nucleotides: 5. Per germline, CDR1 KGHDR and CDR2 SFDVKD. CDR3 nucleotides: TGTGCCACCAGTGACCCCGGACAGGGGTCTGAAGCTTTCTTT. Translated, it gives CATSDPGQGSEAFF.

The rearrangement joins TRBV18 to TRBJ2-1; 8 bases fit TRBD1. CDR3 length equals 16 residues. Germline V lookup: CDR1 KGHSH, CDR2 LQKENI. The trim removed 1 base at V and 2 bases at J, leaving 4 bases unmatched. The CDR3 DNA follows: TGTGCCAGCTCACCACGACGGGACAGGACCTACAATGAGCAGTTCTTC. Translation: CASSPRRDRTYNEQFF.

This chain uses TRBV21-1 with TRBJ1-5; the table calls TRBD1, which could not be checked here. TRBV21-1 is shown as a pseudogene. This CDR3 region has 17 residues. The CDR3 loop reads CASSKALSTGGDQPQHF. Written as DNA, the CDR3 is TGTGCCAGCAGCAAAGCGCTTTCGACAGGTGGGGATCAGCCCCAGCATTTT.

This clonotype was detected a few times. The chain links TRBV7-8 to TRBJ1-1, with 7 positions matching TRBD1. In germline, CDR1 is SGHVS, CDR2 FQNEAQ. V lost 3 bases and J lost 1; bases outside the gene matches: 8. This CDR3 comprises 16 residues. The CDR3 protein is CASSLGVNRGNTEAFF. CDR3 in DNA: TGTGCCAGCAGCTTGGGGGTTAACAGGGGGAACACTGAAGCTTTCTTT.

By proportion, this clonotype is medium-sized. The chain joins TRBV6-5 to TRBJ1-5, with TRBD1 matching 7 bases. V gave up 2 bases and J gave up 4 bases; unmatched junction bases: 5. The germline gives CDR1 MNHEY, CDR2 SVGAGI. This CDR3 has 15 amino acids. The CDR3 reads CASSYEDRMNQPQHF. DNA of the CDR3: TGTGCCAGCAGTTACGAGGACAGGATGAATCAGCCCCAGCATTTT.

V is TRBV27 and J is TRBJ1-4; tentative D call: TRBD1 (6 bases). Germline V CDR1 and CDR2: MNHEY, SMNVEV (reference sequence). The CDR3 totals 15 residues. The V end lost 2 bases, the J end lost 5 bases, and 12 bases lay between the germline ends. The CDR3 nucleotides are TGTGCCAGCAGTTTAGTCCAGGGGCTAAATGAAAAACTGTTTTTT. Translating it yields CASSLVQGLNEKLFF.

This clonotype came up a few times. This chain links TRBV7-2 with TRBJ1-2; D remains ambiguous. This CDR3 is built from 12 residues. V lost 1 base to trimming and J lost 3 bases, with 3 bases between them. Germline V gene lookup returns CDR1 SGHTA and CDR2 FQGNSA. The CDR3 reads CASSLVDYGYTF. CDR3 nucleotide sequence: TGTGCCAGCAGCTTAGTGGACTATGGCTACACCTTC.

A few counts support this clonotype. The chain recombines TRBV21-1 with TRBJ2-3; the table names TRBD2, a call not compared with the DNA. TRBV21-1 is reported as a pseudogene. This CDR3 is 16 amino acids long. The CDR3 is CASSGGLAGSPDTQYF. CDR3 DNA: TGTGCCAGCAGCGGGGGACTAGCGGGGAGTCCAGATACGCAGTATTTT.